These T cell receptor beta chains were read from a single sample in a study of blood T cell repertoires in COVID-19. Produced via immunoSEQ multiplex PCR; TCRdb's table is partial and in-frame only. The profile shows roughly 25,000 clones, 92% of them singletons. Sequencing was performed on peripheral blood. Every receptor here comes from a human donor in a cohort sampled during active COVID-19. CDR3s include the opening cysteine and the closing phenylalanine or tryptophan. The D gene is left open where the match is weak. Expanded clones are given a class, and other clones once, few, many or no size at all.

clone size	D gene	J gene	V gene	CDR3 protein	CDR3 DNA
-	-	TRBJ2-5	TRBV15	CATSILNIQETQYF	TGTGCCACCAGCATTTTAAATATACAAGAGACCCAGTACTTC
-	-	TRBJ2-5	TRBV5-1	CASTKSTGKETQYF	TGCGCCAGCACCAAAAGCACAGGGAAAGAGACCCAGTACTTC
once	TRBD2	TRBJ2-5	TRBV4-1	CASSQTGLYQETQYF	TGCGCCAGCAGCCAAACGGGACTATACCAAGAGACCCAGTACTTC
-	-	TRBJ1-1	TRBV6-6	CASSYPEGGEAFF	TGTGCCAGCAGTTACCCTGAGGGAGGGGAAGCTTTCTTT
-	TRBD1	TRBJ2-6	TRBV5-1	CASSLLSRFRGPGANVLTF	TGCGCCAGCAGCTTGCTGTCGAGGTTTAGGGGGCCTGGGGCCAACGTCCTGACTTTC
-	-	TRBJ1-4	TRBV5-6	CASSFGELHEKLFF	TGTGCCAGCAGCTTCGGGGAACTCCATGAAAAACTGTTTTTT
few	-	TRBJ1-2	TRBV6-1	CASSDRRSNYGYTF	TGTGCCAGCAGTGACAGGAGGTCTAACTATGGCTACACCTTC
-	-	TRBJ1-1	TRBV10-3	CAIKEAAGNTEAFF	TGTGCCATCAAGGAGGCAGCCGGGAACACTGAAGCTTTCTTT
-	TRBD1	TRBJ2-7	TRBV6-5	CASSYSGTGRNEQYF	TGTGCCAGCAGTTACTCAGGGACAGGGCGCAACGAGCAGTACTTC
-	TRBD1	TRBJ1-2	TRBV3-1/TRBV3-2	CASSLGGDGYTF	TGTGCCAGCAGCCTAGGGGGCGATGGCTACACCTTC
-	-	TRBJ1-2	TRBV27	CASSRRGGEPSPYTF	TGTGCCAGCAGTCGGAGGGGGGGCGAACCTTCTCCCTACACCTTC
-	TRBD1	TRBJ1-2	TRBV7-2	CASSFFKTGTTNYGYTF	TGTGCCAGCAGCTTCTTTAAGACAGGGACCACCAACTATGGCTACACCTTC
-	-	TRBJ2-5	TRBV5-6	CASSKLGSGETQYF	TGTGCCAGCAGCAAACTAGGATCCGGGGAGACCCAGTACTTC
-	-	TRBJ1-5	TRBV19	CASRGGRGQPQHF	TGTGCCAGTAGGGGGGGGAGGGGACAGCCCCAGCATTTT
-	-	TRBJ2-5	TRBV10-3	CAISDYLSRETQYF	TGTGCCATCAGTGACTACCTATCCCGAGAGACCCAGTACTTC
-	TRBD2	TRBJ2-1	TRBV3-1/TRBV3-2	CASSQDLTSGGDVQFF	TGTGCCAGCAGCCAAGATCTGACTAGCGGGGGGGATGTGCAGTTCTTC
-	TRBD1	TRBJ1-5	TRBV5-1	CASSPGTGVSNQPQHF	TGCGCCAGCAGCCCCGGGACAGGGGTTAGCAATCAGCCCCAGCATTTT
-	TRBD1	TRBJ2-2	TRBV6-5	CASNPDRDTGELFF	TGTGCCAGCAACCCTGACAGGGACACCGGGGAGCTGTTTTTT
-	-	TRBJ1-3	TRBV7-9	CASSLLGATSTIYF	TGTGCCAGCAGCTTACTAGGGGCTACAAGCACCATATATTTT
-	-	TRBJ2-3	TRBV5-1	CASSTLEHDTQYF	TGCGCCAGCAGCACGTTGGAGCACGATACGCAGTATTTT
-	TRBD2	TRBJ2-3	TRBV4-2	CASSQDGVAGASDTQYF	TGTGCCAGCAGCCAAGATGGTGTAGCGGGGGCCTCAGATACGCAGTATTTT
-	TRBD2	TRBJ2-1	TRBV5-1	CASSLAGPGLAGEQFF	TGCGCCAGCAGCTTGGCCGGGCCGGGACTAGCGGGGGAACAGTTCTTC
-	-	TRBJ1-6	TRBV27	CASSRADGLALHF	TGTGCCAGCAGTCGAGCCGATGGCCTAGCCCTCCACTTT
-	-	TRBJ1-4	TRBV7-3	CASSPGGPGEKLFF	TGTGCCAGCAGCCCAGGTGGGCCTGGTGAAAAACTGTTTTTT